This T cell receptor (beta chain) was sequenced for a study of shared clonotypes between healthy human individuals. Study results and limitations: There were few donors, and this limited the genetic and exposure-history diversity represented. Incompleteness in sorted-subset sequencing, despite large depth, was shown by rarefaction. Generation probabilities were higher for clonotypes shared across all four sorted-subset donors than for unshared ones. Naive CD4 clonotypes overlapped across a few donors at roughly 4.5%.

Sequencing used immunoSEQ multiplex PCR; TCRdb keeps in-frame clones, though not all of them. The repertoire holds under 2,000,000 clones, with 85% to 95% as singletons. Trimming took off 0 bases at V and 0 bases at J, with 15 bases between the two ends. The CDR3 has 17 amino acids. Germline V lookup: CDR1 SGHNT, CDR2 YYREEE (reference sequence). Naive CD8 cells lacked CD45RO, underwent positive selection for CCR7 and left out terminally differentiated effector memory CD45RA+ cells. Worth noting for this clone: The antigen is undetermined.

The source is a man younger than 35 in good health. Sequenced input: naive CD8+ T cells sorted from blood. The J gene is TRBJ1-2, the V gene TRBV5-4, with D perhaps TRBD1 (5 bases). As DNA, the CDR3 is TGTGCCAGCAGCTTGGATCCCGGAGGGGCGGCTAACTATGGCTACACCTTC. Translating gives CASSLDPGGAANYGYTF.